The rows below give T cell receptor beta chains drawn from one sample of a study of T cells after yellow fever vaccination. TCRdb fed the 5' RACE reads into MiXCR, producing one record per CDR3 protein. The sample contains approximately 340,000 distinct CDR3 sequences, 8% to 10% of which appear only once. Source: PBMCs, taken on the day of the first yellow fever vaccination. All receptors come from a man aged 18 to 29 who received the YFV17D yellow fever vaccine. Both conserved end residues are trimmed from each CDR3. D genes are given only for firm matches.

V,length,D,J,CDR3
TRBV5-1,13,TRBD1,TRBJ1-2,ASRPTGGGLYGYT
TRBV4-3,12,.,TRBJ1-4,ASSQDRSHEKLF
TRBV4-1,14,TRBD1,TRBJ1-1,ASSHRPQDRLREAF
TRBV27,16,.,TRBJ2-6,ASTQWGRPSSGANVLT
TRBV6-6,11,.,TRBJ1-3,ASSPRSGNTIY
TRBV12-5,7,.,TRBJ2-7,ASGVPRY
TRBV29-1,11,.,TRBJ1-3,SVDEGSGNTIY
TRBV19,11,.,TRBJ2-3,ASRAVEPDTQY
TRBV14,11,.,TRBJ2-5,ASSQGAAETQY
TRBV11-2,12,.,TRBJ2-1,ASTSDSSYNEQF
TRBV6-1,13,TRBD2,TRBJ2-5,ASSGLAGPQETQY
TRBV7-2,12,.,TRBJ2-4,ASSLGGGGNIQY
TRBV3-1,12,TRBD1,TRBJ1-5,AATSTGAGQPQH
TRBV29-1,10,.,TRBJ2-1,SVESSYNEQF
TRBV19,13,.,TRBJ1-5,ASSIEGRANQPQH
TRBV29-1,13,.,TRBJ1-4,SVGGLAGPNEKLF
TRBV15,16,TRBD1,TRBJ2-7,ATSRDLLGRGTSYEQY
TRBV11-2,16,TRBD2,TRBJ2-7,ASSLDLAGGPVTYEQY
TRBV7-8,15,.,TRBJ1-2,ASSKMRFGGVADGYT
TRBV4-3,11,.,TRBJ2-5,ASSQSREETQY
TRBV4-2,15,.,TRBJ1-6,ASSLILGGRNNSPLH
TRBV24-1,14,TRBD1,TRBJ1-1,ATKGQGGDDNTEAF
TRBV6-6,10,.,TRBJ1-2,ASIGINYGYT
TRBV5-5,14,TRBD1,TRBJ2-3,ASSLVKDRVPDTQY
TRBV7-2,12,.,TRBJ2-1,ASSLGVGRNEQF
TRBV11-2,16,TRBD2,TRBJ2-7,ASRGLAVRRRSSYEQY
TRBV7-3,9,.,TRBJ2-5,ASSYRETQY
TRBV12-3/TRBV12-4,10,.,TRBJ2-1,ASRGWINEQF
TRBV5-1,14,TRBD2,TRBJ2-1,ASSPGEGLFYNEQF
TRBV12-3/TRBV12-4,11,TRBD1,TRBJ2-5,ASSSGTVSAQY
TRBV18,11,TRBD1,TRBJ2-7,ASSRTGKYEQY
TRBV5-1,14,TRBD1,TRBJ2-1,ASSWPRDRGRNEQF
TRBV12-5,14,TRBD1,TRBJ2-7,ASGLPTHRGRYEQY
TRBV9,13,.,TRBJ2-1,ASSGGGGALNEQF
TRBV12-3/TRBV12-4,12,.,TRBJ2-5,ASSLGVTGETQY
TRBV11-2,14,TRBD2,TRBJ2-1,ASSFERGGSGNEQF
TRBV18,13,TRBD1,TRBJ2-5,ASSPRQGRDETQY
TRBV5-5,11,.,TRBJ1-2,ASSPGLLYGYT
TRBV5-1,10,.,TRBJ2-3,ASSSRQDTQY
TRBV10-3,11,.,TRBJ2-5,ATTANYQETQY
TRBV5-1,11,TRBD1,TRBJ2-7,ASSSGQVREQY
TRBV27,12,.,TRBJ1-2,ASSLLGQGDGYT
TRBV5-1,13,.,TRBJ1-1,ASSFRGTDSTEAF
TRBV7-9,12,.,TRBJ1-3,ASAVEFSGNTIY
TRBV5-1,13,TRBD1,TRBJ2-2,ASSRQGAGTGELF
TRBV11-2,14,.,TRBJ1-2,ASSHLRGSGNYGYT
TRBV5-1,12,.,TRBJ2-5,ASSLGRAQETQY
TRBV7-2,15,TRBD1,TRBJ2-7,ASSLKEGQGNPYEQY
TRBV5-1,14,TRBD1,TRBJ2-5,ASTDSGTGYRETQY
TRBV11-2,14,TRBD2,TRBJ2-1,ASSFGRTSSYNEQF
TRBV5-1,13,.,TRBJ2-1,ASSRYRTTYNEQF
TRBV4-1,11,.,TRBJ1-1,ASSQIGPLGAF
TRBV7-9,12,.,TRBJ2-7,ASSLGGFSYEQY
TRBV7-9,14,TRBD1,TRBJ1-1,ASSPRDRGLGTEAF
TRBV10-3,9,.,TRBJ1-1,AIRGQSEAF
TRBV6-1,12,TRBD1,TRBJ1-4,ASSRTGSDEKLF
TRBV12-3/TRBV12-4,12,TRBD1,TRBJ1-1,ASRLTGGWTEAF
TRBV9,14,TRBD1,TRBJ2-4,ASSPPPGTGENIQY
TRBV12-3/TRBV12-4,15,TRBD1,TRBJ1-1,ASRPGQGRTFYTEAF